This paragraph reports one T cell receptor (beta chain). A second PCR of 7 to 11 cycles used a sample-barcoded 5' primer and a J-beta primer mix. TCRdb independently ran MiXCR on the 5' RACE reads; one entry per CDR3 protein. The sample has 700,000 to 850,000 distinct CDR3 sequences; about 36% are singletons. This specimen belongs to a study of blood T cells in healthy people across ages. V shed 5 bases and J 3 bases; nucleotides not matched to a gene: 10. Germline CDR1 is SGHTA and CDR2 is FQGNSA. This CDR3 contains 15 residues. Individuals who donated were healthy Caucasians from Russia aged roughly 6 to 100.

The V and J genes are TRBV7-2 and TRBJ2-7; 7 bases are a match to TRBD1. Sequenced input: blood. This receptor was obtained from a man in his late teens or twenties in good health. The CDR3 spells CASSHRGSSSYEQYF. DNA for the CDR3: TGTGCCAGCAGCCACAGGGGCTCCTCCAGCTACGAGCAGTACTTC.